These 11 T cell receptor beta chains came from one sample sequenced in a study of T cells after somatic rescue of genetic block. This table comes from immunoSEQ multiplex PCR, and its TCRdb copy is limited to in-frame clones, with some not included. The table has about 72,000 clones, roughly 91% seen once. What was sequenced was peripheral blood mononuclear cells (PBMCs). The receptors originated from a man in his thirties or forties.

The gene calls are TRBV10-3 and TRBJ2-3; D may be TRBD1 or TRBD2 (5 bases each). The CDR3 length is 15 residues. Germline loops: CDR1 ENHRY, CDR2 SYGVKD. V lost 6 bases and J 6 bases, leaving 19 bases between the germline ends. The CDR3 loop is CAIRRDGNPGDTQYF. CDR3 nucleotides: TGTGCCATCAGAAGGGACGGTAATCCAGGGGATACGCAGTATTTT.

The gene calls are TRBV30 and TRBJ2-2; unclear D gene. CDR1 is GTSNPN and CDR2 is SVGIG in the germline V gene (reference sequence). V lost 2 bases and J 8 bases, leaving 12 bases between the germline ends. The CDR3 runs 13 residues. The CDR3: CAWSLIGKGELFF. Written as DNA, the CDR3 is TGTGCCTGGAGTCTAATAGGGAAGGGGGAGCTGTTTTTT.

V gene TRBV15 combines with J gene TRBJ2-4; tentatively, D is TRBD1 (6 bases). The germline CDR1 and CDR2 sequences are LNHNV and YYDKDF (reference sequence). V lost 0 bases, J lost 12 bases, and 12 bases lay in between. CDR3 size: 13 residues. The CDR3 coding sequence is TGTGCCACCAGCAGAGATTCAGGGGCCCCTCAGTACTTC. It is translated as CATSRDSGAPQYF.

CDR3 amino acids: CASSLGRGTDTQYF. For the CDR3, the DNA is TGTGCCAGCAGCTTGGGGAGGGGGACAGATACGCAGTATTTT. This chain uses TRBV5-6 with TRBJ2-3; D may be TRBD1 or TRBD2 (6 bases each). Trimming took off 0 bases at V and 3 bases at J, with 8 bases between the two ends. The CDR3 contains 14 residues. The germline CDR1 and CDR2 sequences are SGHDT and YYEEEE.

V is TRBV5-1 and J is TRBJ2-1, with 7 bases aligning to TRBD1. CDR1 and CDR2 (germline): SGHRS, YFSETQ. This CDR3 comprises 14 residues. V lost 0 bases to trimming and J lost 4 bases; unmatched junction nucleotides: 1. In DNA form, the CDR3 reads TGCGCCAGCAGCTTGGAGGGGGCATACAATGAGCAGTTCTTC. It codes for CASSLEGAYNEQFF.

V is TRBV6-5 and J is TRBJ2-3; either TRBD1 or TRBD2 may supply D (7 bases each). This CDR3 comprises 14 residues. Trimming pared 6 bases from V and 8 bases from J, leaving 18 bases between. Germline V gene sequence: CDR1 MNHEY, CDR2 SVGAGI. CDR3 protein: CASSPGGERVTQYF. DNA of the CDR3: TGTGCCAGCAGCCCAGGGGGGGAAAGGGTTACGCAGTATTTT.

V usage is TRBV28 and J usage is TRBJ2-7; 7 bases agree with TRBD1. The V and J ends lost 6 bases and 3 bases, in that order; junction bases with no gene match: 17. Germline CDR1 MDHEN, CDR2 SYDVKM. The CDR3 sequence is 17 residues long. Here the CDR3 DNA reads TGTGCCAGCAGCTTCGCTCGAGGGGGCAAAGACCACTACGAGCAGTACTTC. Translating it yields CASSFARGGKDHYEQYF.

This clone was counted only a few times. The chain couples TRBV4-2 to TRBJ1-3; 12 bases map to TRBD1. V was pared by 2 bases and J by 8 bases, with 4 bases of the junction left unmatched. CDR1 is LGHNA, CDR2 YNFKEQ, per germline. The CDR3 sequence is 15 residues long. The CDR3 loop reads CASSQTGQGADTIYF. CDR3 coding DNA: TGTGCCAGCAGCCAAACGGGACAGGGGGCTGACACCATATATTTT.

This clone occurred once. V gene TRBV27 combines with J gene TRBJ2-7; maybe TRBD2 (5 bases). CDR3 length: 14 amino acids. Germline CDR1 and CDR2: MNHEY and SMNVEV (reference sequence). The V and J ends lost 5 bases and 5 bases respectively, with 16 bases between them. The CDR3 protein is CASSPGIVVHEQYF. Written as DNA, the CDR3 is TGTGCCAGCAGTCCCGGGATCGTGGTACACGAGCAGTACTTC.

This chain links TRBV5-4 with TRBJ2-3; 10 bases fit TRBD2. This CDR3 contains 14 residues. Per the germline V gene, CDR1 is SGHNT and CDR2 is YYREEE (reference sequence). After removal of 2 bases from V and 5 bases from J, the junction contained 2 bases not matched to a gene. This CDR3 is CASSFWTSGDTQYF. The CDR3 nucleotides are TGTGCCAGCAGCTTTTGGACTAGCGGAGATACGCAGTATTTT.

The gene calls are TRBV19 and TRBJ2-7; D perhaps matches TRBD2 (6 bases). Trimming stripped 5 bases from V and 0 bases from J, with 14 bases between. The CDR3 totals 15 residues. Germline CDR1 reads LNHDA; CDR2 reads SQIVND (reference sequence). Here the CDR3 reads CASSEAGTYSYEQYF. The DNA of the CDR3 is TGTGCCAGTAGTGAGGCGGGGACTTACTCCTACGAGCAGTACTTC.